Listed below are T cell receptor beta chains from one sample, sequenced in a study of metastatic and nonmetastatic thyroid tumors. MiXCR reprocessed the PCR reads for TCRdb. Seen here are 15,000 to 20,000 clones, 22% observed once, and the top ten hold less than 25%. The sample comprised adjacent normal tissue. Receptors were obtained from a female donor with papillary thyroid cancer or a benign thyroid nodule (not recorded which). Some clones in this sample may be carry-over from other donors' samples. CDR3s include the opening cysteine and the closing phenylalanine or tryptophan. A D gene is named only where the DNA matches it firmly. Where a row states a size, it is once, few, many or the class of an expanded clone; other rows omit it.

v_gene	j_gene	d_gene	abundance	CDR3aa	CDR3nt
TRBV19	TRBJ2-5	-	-	CARASGFETQYF	TGTGCCAGGGCCAGCGGGTTTGAGACCCAGTACTTC
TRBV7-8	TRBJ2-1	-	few	CASSLSAGSYNEQFF	TGTGCCAGCAGCTTATCTGCAGGGTCCTACAATGAGCAGTTCTTC
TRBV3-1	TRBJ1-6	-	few	CASRGYNSPLHF	TGTGCCAGCAGGGGGTATAATTCACCCCTCCACTTT
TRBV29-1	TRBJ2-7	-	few	CRGPSYEQYF	TGCAGGGGCCCATCCTACGAGCAGTACTTC
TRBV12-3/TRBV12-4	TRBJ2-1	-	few	CASSTRSGAVLNEQFF	TGTGCCAGCAGTACCCGGAGTGGGGCCGTCCTCAATGAGCAGTTCTTC
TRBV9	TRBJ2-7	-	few	CASSATLGYEQYF	TGTGCCAGCAGCGCCACGTTGGGCTACGAGCAGTACTTC
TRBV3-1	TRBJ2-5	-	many	CASSQVLKQPQETQYF	TGTGCCAGCAGCCAAGTTCTAAAACAGCCCCAAGAGACCCAGTACTTC
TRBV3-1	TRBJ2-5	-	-	CASSQDTVQETQYF	TGTGCCAGCAGCCAAGATACAGTCCAAGAGACCCAGTACTTC
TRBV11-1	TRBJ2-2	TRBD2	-	CASSLYRTSGTWDTGELFF	TGTGCCAGCAGCCTGTACCGGACTAGCGGGACTTGGGACACCGGGGAGCTGTTTTTT
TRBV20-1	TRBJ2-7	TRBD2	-	CSARGSGGLTYEQYF	TGCAGTGCTAGAGGTAGCGGGGGTTTAACCTACGAGCAGTACTTC
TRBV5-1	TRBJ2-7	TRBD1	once	CASSLAGTAILYEQYF	TGCGCCAGCAGCTTGGCCGGGACAGCCATCCTCTACGAGCAGTACTTC
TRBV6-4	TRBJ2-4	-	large	CASSERVSCDVNIQYF	TGTGCCAGCAGTGAAAGAGTTTCTTGCGATGTAAACATTCAGTACTTC
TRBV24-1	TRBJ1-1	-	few	CATSEGVTAFF	TGTGCCACCAGTGAAGGGGTTACAGCTTTCTTT
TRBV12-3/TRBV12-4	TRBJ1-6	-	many	CASSLNNSPLHF	TGTGCCAGCAGTCTCAATAATTCACCCCTCCACTTT
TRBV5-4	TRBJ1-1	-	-	CASSLPRQSGEAFF	TGTGCCAGCAGCTTGCCGCGCCAGTCAGGAGAAGCTTTCTTT
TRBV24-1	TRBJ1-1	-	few	CATSANRDTEAFF	TGTGCCACCAGTGCGAACAGAGACACTGAAGCTTTCTTT
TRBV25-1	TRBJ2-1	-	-	CASSDSAPRNEQFF	TGTGCCAGCAGTGACTCGGCCCCAAGGAATGAGCAGTTCTTC
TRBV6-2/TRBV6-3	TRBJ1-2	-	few	CASSYPQDGNYGYTF	TGTGCCAGCAGTTACCCCCAGGACGGGAACTATGGCTACACCTTC
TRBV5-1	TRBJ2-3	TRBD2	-	CASSWDYDTQYF	TGCGCCAGCAGCTGGGACTATGATACGCAGTATTTT
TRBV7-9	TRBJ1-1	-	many	CASSLNTEAFF	TGTGCCAGCAGCTTAAACACTGAAGCTTTCTTT
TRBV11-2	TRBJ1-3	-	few	CASSYTAGAAGNTIYF	TGTGCCAGCAGCTACACCGCGGGGGCGGCGGGAAACACCATATATTTT
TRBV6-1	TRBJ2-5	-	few	CASSVTLSGTQYF	TGTGCCAGCAGTGTCACGCTATCAGGGACCCAGTACTTC
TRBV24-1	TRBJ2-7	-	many	CATSPGDLYEQYF	TGTGCCACCAGCCCAGGGGACCTCTACGAGCAGTACTTC
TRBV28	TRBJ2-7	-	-	CASVGADRSYEQYF	TGTGCCAGCGTTGGGGCGGACCGATCCTACGAGCAGTACTTC
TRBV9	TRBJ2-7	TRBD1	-	CASSPRDRESEQYF	TGTGCCAGCAGCCCCCGGGACAGGGAAAGCGAGCAGTACTTC
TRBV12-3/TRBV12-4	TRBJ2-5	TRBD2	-	CASSLSAGGGQETQYF	TGTGCCAGCAGTTTATCGGCGGGAGGTGGACAAGAGACTCAGTACTTC
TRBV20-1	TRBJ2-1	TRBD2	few	CSARDAAGVNEQFF	TGCAGTGCTAGAGATGCGGCGGGAGTGAATGAGCAGTTCTTC
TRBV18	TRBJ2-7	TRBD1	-	CASSPVTGFHEQYF	TGTGCCAGCTCACCGGTGACAGGGTTCCACGAGCAGTACTTC
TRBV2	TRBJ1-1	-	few	CASSGEANTEAFF	TGTGCCAGCAGTGGTGAAGCTAACACTGAAGCTTTCTTT
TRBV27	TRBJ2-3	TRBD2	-	CASSLSRLAATDTQYF	TGTGCCAGCAGTTTATCGAGACTAGCGGCCACAGATACGCAGTATTTT
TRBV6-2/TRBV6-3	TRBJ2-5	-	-	CASSYRLVVSQETQYF	TGTGCCAGCAGTTACCGCCTCGTAGTATCACAAGAGACCCAGTACTTC
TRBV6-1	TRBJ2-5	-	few	CASRGWWETQYF	TGTGCCAGCAGGGGGTGGTGGGAGACCCAGTACTTC
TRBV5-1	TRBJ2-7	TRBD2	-	CASRRDSGPAYEQYF	TGCGCCAGCAGACGTGATAGCGGGCCAGCCTACGAGCAGTACTTC
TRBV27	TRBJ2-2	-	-	CASSPRWGQTGELFF	TGTGCCAGCAGTCCCCGATGGGGGCAAACCGGGGAGCTGTTTTTT
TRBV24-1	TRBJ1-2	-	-	CATRGYTF	TGTGCCACTAGGGGCTACACCTTC
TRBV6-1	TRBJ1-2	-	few	CASSDYRVFNVYVYTF	TGTGCCAGCAGTGACTACAGGGTCTTTAATGTCTATGTCTACACCTTC
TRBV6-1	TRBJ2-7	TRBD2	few	CASSEGLAGAGEQYF	TGTGCCAGCAGTGAGGGACTAGCGGGGGCAGGGGAGCAGTACTTC
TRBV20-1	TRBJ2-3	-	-	CSAKDGRGPDTQYF	TGCAGTGCCAAGGATGGTAGGGGCCCAGATACGCAGTATTTT
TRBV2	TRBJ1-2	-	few	CASRPGKENGYTF	TGTGCCAGCAGGCCGGGCAAGGAAAATGGCTACACCTTC
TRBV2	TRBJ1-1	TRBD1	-	CASSEVQGLGTEAFF	TGTGCCAGCAGTGAAGTACAGGGGTTGGGGACTGAAGCTTTCTTT
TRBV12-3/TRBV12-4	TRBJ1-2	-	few	CASSLGGYSGYTF	TGTGCCAGCAGTTTAGGGGGGTATAGTGGCTACACCTTC
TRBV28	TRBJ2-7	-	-	CASSRGVAYEQYF	TGTGCCAGCAGTAGAGGGGTGGCCTACGAGCAGTACTTC
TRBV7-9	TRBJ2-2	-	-	CASSLAKDTGELFF	TGTGCCAGCAGCTTAGCGAAGGACACCGGGGAGCTGTTTTTT
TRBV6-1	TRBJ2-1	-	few	CASSPDWDSYNEQFF	TGTGCCAGCAGCCCTGACTGGGACTCCTACAATGAGCAGTTCTTC